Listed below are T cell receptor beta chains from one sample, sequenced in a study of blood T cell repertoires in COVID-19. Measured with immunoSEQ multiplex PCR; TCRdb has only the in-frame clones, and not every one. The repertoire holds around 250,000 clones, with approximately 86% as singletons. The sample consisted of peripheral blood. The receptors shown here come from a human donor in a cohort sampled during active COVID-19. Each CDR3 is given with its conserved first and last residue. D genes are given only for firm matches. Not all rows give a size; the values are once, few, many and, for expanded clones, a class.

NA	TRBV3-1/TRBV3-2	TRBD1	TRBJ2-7	TGTGCCAGCAGCCAAGGAACCGGGACAGGGCTTTACTTC	CASSQGTGTGLYF
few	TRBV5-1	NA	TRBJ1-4	TGCGCCAGCAGCTTGGAAGCTAGGGCGGGGGGTAAACTGTTTTTT	CASSLEARAGGKLFF
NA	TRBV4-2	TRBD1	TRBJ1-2	TGTGCCAGCAGCCAAGCTCCTGACAGGGGGTCGGGTGGCTACACCTTC	CASSQAPDRGSGGYTF
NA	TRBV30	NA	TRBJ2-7	TGTGCCTGGAGTGTAAGGCCCCCGAACAGTTTGCCCTACGAGCAGTACTTC	CAWSVRPPNSLPYEQYF
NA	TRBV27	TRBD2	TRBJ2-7	TGTGCCAGCAGGCAAGCGGGAGGGTCCGGGGAGCAGTACTTC	CASRQAGGSGEQYF
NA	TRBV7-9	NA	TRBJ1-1	TGTGCCAGCAGCTGGGGAGGGGGTCCAGCTTTCTTT	CASSWGGGPAFF
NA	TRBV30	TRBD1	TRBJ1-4	TGTGCCTGGGGACAGGCAACTAATGAAAAACTGTTTTTT	CAWGQATNEKLFF
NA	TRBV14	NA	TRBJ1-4	TGTGCCAGCAGCCCCAGGGCAACTAATGAAAAACTGTTTTTT	CASSPRATNEKLFF
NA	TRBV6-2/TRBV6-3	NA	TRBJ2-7	TGTGCCAGCAGCCTCACCTACGAGCAGTACTTC	CASSLTYEQYF
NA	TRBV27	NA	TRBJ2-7	TGTGCCAGCAGTTTATCTGGCAGCTCCTACGAGCAGTACTTC	CASSLSGSSYEQYF
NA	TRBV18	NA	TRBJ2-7	TGTGCCAGCTCCGCACAGGGGACTGTCATCTACTACGAGCAGTACTTC	CASSAQGTVIYYEQYF
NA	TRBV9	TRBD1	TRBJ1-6	TGTGCCAGCAGCGAGGGACAGGGGGCTTCACCCCTCCACTTT	CASSEGQGASPLHF
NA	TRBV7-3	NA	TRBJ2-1	TGTGCCAGCAGCTTAGACTTGGCCTACAATGAGCAGTTCTTC	CASSLDLAYNEQFF
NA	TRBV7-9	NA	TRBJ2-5	TGTGCCAGCAGTTTTCAAACCTCCGGGACAATTAAGGGAGAGACCCAGTACTTC	CASSFQTSGTIKGETQYF
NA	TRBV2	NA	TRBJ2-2	TGTGCCAGCAGTGATGACTCAGTCAACACCGGGGAGCTGTTTTTT	CASSDDSVNTGELFF
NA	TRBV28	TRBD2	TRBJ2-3	TGTGCCAGCAGTTCCAGACTAGCGGGAGTGGGAAGTACGCAGTATTTT	CASSSRLAGVGSTQYF
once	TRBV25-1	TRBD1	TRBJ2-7	TGTGCCAGCAGTGAATTTGTAGACTGTCGGGACAGCTCCTACGAGCAGTACTTC	CASSEFVDCRDSSYEQYF
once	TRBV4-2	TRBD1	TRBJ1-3	TGTGCCAGCAGCCAAGATCCCTGGGACAGCTCTGGAAACACCATATATTTT	CASSQDPWDSSGNTIYF
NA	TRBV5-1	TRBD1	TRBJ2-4	TGCGCCAGCAGCCCTGGACAGGGGACCAGCATTCAGTACTTC	CASSPGQGTSIQYF
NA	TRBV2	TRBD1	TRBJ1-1	TGTGCCAGCAGTGAATCGGGGACAGGGGGCTGGAACACTGAAGCTTTCTTT	CASSESGTGGWNTEAFF
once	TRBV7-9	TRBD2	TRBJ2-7	TGTGCCAGCAGCTTAGGGTCCGGGGGGGAGCAGTACTTC	CASSLGSGGEQYF
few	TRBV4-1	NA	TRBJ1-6	TGCGCCAGCAGCCAAGATCGGTATAATTCACCCCTCCACTTT	CASSQDRYNSPLHF